This T cell receptor beta chain was obtained from a study of T cells expressing NK-cell markers. On the study more broadly: The study drew TCR beta repertoires from sorted CD3+CD56+NKG2C+, CD3+CD56+NKG2C- and CD3+CD56-NKG2C+ T cells. One of the eight sequenced donors was seronegative, whereas the other seven were HCMV-seropositive.

No DNA is given; TCRdb re-called the 5' RACE reads and lists each CDR3 protein once. Its clone listing holds some 280,000 distinct CDR3 sequences. The CDR3 sequence is 19 residues long. CDR1 and CDR2 from the germline V gene are SGHAT and FQNNGV. The chain combines TRBV11-2 with TRBJ2-2; the TCRdb call, TRBD2, lacks DNA for checking. Sequencing was done on a sample of blood T cells: a sorted CD56 or NKG2C T cell subset, CD4+ or CD8+ T cells, or bulk PBMC T cells (not recorded which). This TCR derives from a man aged 18 to 30 in good health. CDR3 residues: CASSLDVPRLAGVRRELFF.